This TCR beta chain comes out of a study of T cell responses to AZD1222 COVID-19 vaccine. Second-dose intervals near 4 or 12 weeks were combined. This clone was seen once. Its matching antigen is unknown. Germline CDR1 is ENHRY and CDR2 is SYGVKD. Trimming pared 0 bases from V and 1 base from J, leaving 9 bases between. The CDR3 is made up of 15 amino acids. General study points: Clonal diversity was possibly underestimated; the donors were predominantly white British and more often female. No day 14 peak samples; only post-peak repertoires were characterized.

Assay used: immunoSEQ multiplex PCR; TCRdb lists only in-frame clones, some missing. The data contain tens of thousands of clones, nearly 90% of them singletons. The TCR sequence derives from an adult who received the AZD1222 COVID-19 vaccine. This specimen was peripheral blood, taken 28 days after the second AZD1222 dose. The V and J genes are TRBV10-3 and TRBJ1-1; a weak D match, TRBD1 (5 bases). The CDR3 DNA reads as TGTGCCATCAGTGAGTCGCAGGGCTCGAACACTGAAGCTTTCTTT. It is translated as CAISESQGSNTEAFF.